This T cell receptor (beta chain) was recorded in a study of blood T cell repertoires in COVID-19. Method: immunoSEQ multiplex PCR; TCRdb's copy keeps in-frame clones and lacks some. The data contain 26,000 or so clones, about 90% of them singletons. This clone occurred a few times. V lost 3 bases to trimming and J lost 7 bases; unmatched junction nucleotides: 5. Germline CDR1 and CDR2: LNHDA and SQIVND (reference sequence). CDR3 length equals 15 residues. The sequencing input was peripheral blood. The receptor was derived from a man in his 60s with active COVID-19. The chain recombines TRBV19 with TRBJ1-6; 8 bases match TRBD1. This chain's CDR3 is CASSITGQGNSPLHF. In nucleotides, the CDR3 is TGTGCCAGTAGTATTACCGGACAGGGAAATTCACCCCTCCACTTT.